This entry features one T cell receptor beta chain sequence. The sample is drawn from a study of blood T cell repertoires in COVID-19. Study as a whole: Acute and convalescent COVID-19 samples came from the United States, Italy and Spain.

Assay used: immunoSEQ multiplex PCR; TCRdb lists only in-frame clones, some missing. Here the sample spans roughly 140,000 clones, 65% to 90% being singletons. This CDR3 contains 15 residues. Looked up from germline, CDR1 is SGHAT and CDR2 is FQNNGV. The V end was cut by 0 bases, the J end by 4 bases, with 13 bases between. The rearrangement links TRBV11-2 to TRBJ2-7; possibly TRBD2 for D (6 bases). Sequenced: peripheral blood. The sequence was collected from a man between 65 and 85 years old with acute or convalescent COVID-19. The CDR3 reads CASSLEGGVRYEQYF. Written as DNA, the CDR3 is TGTGCCAGCAGCTTAGAAGGCGGGGTTCGGTACGAGCAGTACTTC.